A single sample gave rise to the 11 T cell receptor beta chains below, sequenced in a study of cytomegalovirus exposure and HLA in healthy donors. Researchers ran the PCR with 60 Vbeta and 13 Jbeta primers. Produced via immunoSEQ multiplex PCR; TCRdb's table is partial and in-frame only. Of approximately 150,000 clones in the sample, around 80% were seen once. Sequences were obtained from PBMCs. The origin of the receptors is a woman in her thirties in good health and CMV-seropositive.

The chain recombines TRBV29-1 with TRBJ2-7; the D gene is possibly TRBD2 (5 bases). The V gene lost 1 base and the J gene lost 1 base, with 8 bases spanning the gap. CDR1 and CDR2 from the germline V gene are SQVTM and ANQGSEA. This CDR3 has 13 amino acids. The CDR3: CSVEVTGSYEQYF. The CDR3 bases are TGCAGCGTTGAAGTTACGGGGTCCTACGAGCAGTACTTC.

V gene TRBV12-5 combines with J gene TRBJ2-1; D might be TRBD1 (6 bases). Between the trimmed V and J ends, which lost 0 bases and 4 bases, there was a span of 10 bases. Germline CDR1 is LGHNT and CDR2 is FRNRAP. The CDR3 has 15 amino acids. For the CDR3, the DNA is TGTGCTAGTGGTTTGGTACAGGGCAGTTACAATGAGCAGTTCTTC. Its protein is CASGLVQGSYNEQFF. The full variable domain, its missing parts supplied by reference TRBV12-5 and TRBJ2-1, is DARVTQTPRHKVTEMGQEVTMRCQPILGHNTVFWYRQTMMQGLELLAYFRNRAPLDDSGMPKDRFSAEMPDATLATLKIQPSEPRDSAVYFCASGLVQGSYNEQFFGPGTRLTVL.

To note about this clone: At one boundary the junction diverges from the germline segment, which might be a read error. The CDR3 bases are TGTGCCACCAGCACAGGGTACTACGGCTACACCTTC. This translates into CATSTGYYGYTF. The chain employs TRBV15 and TRBJ1-2, with D possibly being TRBD1 (5 bases). Germline V lookup: CDR1 LNHNV, CDR2 YYDKDF (reference sequence). CDR3 size: 12 residues. Drawing the rest from reference TRBV15 and TRBJ1-2, the complete variable domain is DAMVIQNPRYQVTQFGKPVTLSCSQTLNHNVMYWYQQKSSQAPKLLFHYYDKDFNNEADTPDNFQSRRPNTSFCFLDIRSPGLGDTAMYLCATSTGYYGYTFGSGTRLTVV.

J is TRBJ1-6 and V is TRBV2, with 9 bases identical to TRBD1. Germline V gives CDR1 SNHLY, CDR2 FYNNEI. The V gene end was trimmed by 6 bases and the J gene end by 8 bases; junction bases not matched to a gene: 5. This CDR3 spans 14 amino acids. CDR3 residues: CASSTGTGYSPLHF. In DNA, the CDR3 is TGTGCCAGCAGCACCGGGACAGGGTATTCACCCCTCCACTTT.

The chain has TRBV27 and TRBJ1-2; possibly TRBD1 for D (5 bases). V lost 2 bases, J lost 6 bases, and 16 bases lay in between. Germline values: CDR1 MNHEY, CDR2 SMNVEV (reference sequence). CDR3 length equals 15 residues. The CDR3 sequence: CASSLNFGQGHGYTF. The CDR3 region has the DNA TGTGCCAGCAGTTTAAATTTCGGGCAGGGTCATGGCTACACCTTC.

V usage is TRBV19 and J usage is TRBJ2-5, with 7 bases fitting TRBD2. Trimming removed 1 base from V and 5 bases from J; junction bases left unmatched: 10. This CDR3 is built from 16 residues. Germline V lookup: CDR1 LNHDA, CDR2 SQIVND (reference sequence). Here the CDR3 reads CASSIGGDGGGETQYF. CDR3 nucleotide sequence: TGTGCCAGTAGTATAGGTGGGGATGGGGGAGGGGAGACCCAGTACTTC.

The V call is TRBV20-1, the J call TRBJ1-2; D is uncertain. The germline V gene encodes CDR1 DFQATT and CDR2 SNEGSKA (reference sequence). Trimming stripped 4 bases from V and 6 bases from J, with 9 bases between. CDR3 length: 11 amino acids. CDR3: CSATAFDGYTF. CDR3 sequence (DNA): TGCAGTGCTACTGCGTTTGATGGCTACACCTTC.

The chain couples TRBV29-1 to TRBJ1-4; TRBD1 matches at 9 bases. CDR1 is SQVTM and CDR2 is ANQGSEA in the germline V gene. The junction had 7 bases not matched to a gene; V was cut back by 6 bases and J by 8 bases. The CDR3 spans 13 residues. For the CDR3, the DNA is TGCAGCGTCCAACAGGGGGCGGGAGAAAAACTGTTTTTT. It yields the protein CSVQQGAGEKLFF.

The chain is built from TRBV15 and TRBJ2-7, with TRBD1 as a possible D gene (6 bases). V gave up 0 bases and J gave up 3 bases, with 9 bases separating them. The length of the CDR3 is 14 residues. Germline-derived CDR1 and CDR2 are LNHNV and YYDKDF (reference sequence). The CDR3 DNA reads TGTGCCACCAGCAGAGATTCAGGGGTCTACGAGCAGTACTTC. This translates into CATSRDSGVYEQYF. The variable domain in full, with the rest retrieved from reference TRBV15 and TRBJ2-7, is DAMVIQNPRYQVTQFGKPVTLSCSQTLNHNVMYWYQQKSSQAPKLLFHYYDKDFNNEADTPDNFQSRRPNTSFCFLDIRSPGLGDTAMYLCATSRDSGVYEQYFGPGTRLTVT.

This clone came up a few times. The same CDR3 can be traced to other DNA sequences in this sample. J is TRBJ1-5 and V is TRBV30; D call uncertain. The V gene lost 2 bases and the J gene lost 2 bases, with 7 bases spanning the gap. The CDR3 has 13 residues. CDR1 GTSNPN and CDR2 SVGIG come from the germline V gene (reference sequence). CDR3 region: CAWSPQGNQPQHF. CDR3 DNA sequence: TGTGCCTGGAGTCCCCAGGGCAATCAGCCCCAGCATTTT.

The V call is TRBV7-9, the J call TRBJ2-7; the match to TRBD2 covers 8 bases. The germline CDR1 and CDR2 sequences are SEHNR and FQNEAQ (reference sequence). CDR3 length: 14 residues. Trimming removed 5 bases from V and 3 bases from J; junction bases left unmatched: 6. The CDR3 nucleotides are TGTGCCAGCAGCCCCCGGACTAGCAGCTACGAGCAGTACTTC. Translated, it gives CASSPRTSSYEQYF.